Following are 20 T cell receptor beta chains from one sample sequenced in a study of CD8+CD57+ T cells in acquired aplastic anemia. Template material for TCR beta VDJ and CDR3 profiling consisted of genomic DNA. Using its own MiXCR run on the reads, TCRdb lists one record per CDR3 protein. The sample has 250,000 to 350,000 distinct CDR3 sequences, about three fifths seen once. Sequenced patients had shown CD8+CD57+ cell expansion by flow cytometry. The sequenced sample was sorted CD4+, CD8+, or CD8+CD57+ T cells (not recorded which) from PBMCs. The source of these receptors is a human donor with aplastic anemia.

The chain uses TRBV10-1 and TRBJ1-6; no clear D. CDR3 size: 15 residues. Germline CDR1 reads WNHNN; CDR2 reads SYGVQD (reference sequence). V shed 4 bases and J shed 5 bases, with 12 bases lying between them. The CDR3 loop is CASSVLKDDNSPLHF. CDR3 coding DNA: TGCGCCAGCAGTGTTTTGAAGGATGATAATTCACCCCTCCACTTT.

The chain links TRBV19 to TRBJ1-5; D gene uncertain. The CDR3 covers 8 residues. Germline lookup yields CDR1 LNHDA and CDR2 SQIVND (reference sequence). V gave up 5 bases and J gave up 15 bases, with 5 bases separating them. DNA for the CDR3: TGTGCCAGTAGTTGTAGGCATTTT. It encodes CASSCRHF.

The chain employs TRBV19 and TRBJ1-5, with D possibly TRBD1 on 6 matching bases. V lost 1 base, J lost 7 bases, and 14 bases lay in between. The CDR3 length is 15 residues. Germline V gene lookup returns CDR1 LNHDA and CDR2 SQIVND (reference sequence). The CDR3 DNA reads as TGTGCCAGTAGTATAGTAGGCAGGGGACGGCAGCCCCAGCATTTT. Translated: CASSIVGRGRQPQHF.

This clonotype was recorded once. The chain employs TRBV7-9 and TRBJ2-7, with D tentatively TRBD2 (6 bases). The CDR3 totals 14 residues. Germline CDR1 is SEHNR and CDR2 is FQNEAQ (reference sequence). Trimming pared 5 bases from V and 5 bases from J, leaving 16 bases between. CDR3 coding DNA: TGTGCCAGCAGCCGTCCCATCGGGGGAAACGAGCAGTACTTC. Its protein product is CASSRPIGGNEQYF.

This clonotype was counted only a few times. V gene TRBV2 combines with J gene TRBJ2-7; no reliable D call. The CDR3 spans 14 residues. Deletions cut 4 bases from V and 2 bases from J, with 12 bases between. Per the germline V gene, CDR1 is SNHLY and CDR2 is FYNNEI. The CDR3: CASSGLDRAYEQYF. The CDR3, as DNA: TGTGCCAGCAGTGGATTAGACCGAGCCTACGAGCAGTACTTC.

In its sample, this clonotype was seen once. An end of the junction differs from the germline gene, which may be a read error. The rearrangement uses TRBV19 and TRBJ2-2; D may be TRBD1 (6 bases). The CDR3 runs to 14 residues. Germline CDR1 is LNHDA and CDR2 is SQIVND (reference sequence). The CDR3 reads CASSGTPNTRELFF. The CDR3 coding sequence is TGTGCCAGTTCCGGGACACCGAACACCAGGGAGCTGTTTTTT. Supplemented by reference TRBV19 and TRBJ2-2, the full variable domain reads DGGITQSPKYLFRKEGQNVTLSCEQNLNHDAMYWYRQDPGQGLRLIYYSQIVNDFQKGDIAEGYSVSREKKESFPLTVTSAQKNPTAFYLCASSGTPNTRELFFGEGSRLTVL.

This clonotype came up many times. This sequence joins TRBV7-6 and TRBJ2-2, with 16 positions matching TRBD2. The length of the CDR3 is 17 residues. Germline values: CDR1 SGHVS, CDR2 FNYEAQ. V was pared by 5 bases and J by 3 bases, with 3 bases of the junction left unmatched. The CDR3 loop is CASSLGLAGGYTGELFF. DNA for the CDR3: TGTGCCAGCAGCCTGGGACTAGCGGGAGGGTACACCGGGGAGCTGTTTTTT.

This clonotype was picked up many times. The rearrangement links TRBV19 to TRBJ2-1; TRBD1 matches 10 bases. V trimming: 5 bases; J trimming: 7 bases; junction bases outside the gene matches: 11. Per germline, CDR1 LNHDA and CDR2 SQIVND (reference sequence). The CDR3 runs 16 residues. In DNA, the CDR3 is TGTGCCAGTAGTGTAGGGCCGGGACAGGGGAAGAATGAGCAGTTCTTC. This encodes CASSVGPGQGKNEQFF.

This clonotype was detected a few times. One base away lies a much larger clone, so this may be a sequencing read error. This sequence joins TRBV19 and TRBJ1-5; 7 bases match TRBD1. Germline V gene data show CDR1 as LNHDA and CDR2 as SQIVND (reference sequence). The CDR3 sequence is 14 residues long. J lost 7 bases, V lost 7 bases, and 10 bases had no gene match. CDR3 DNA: TGTGCCAGTAAATTACAGGGGTCGAGCCAGCCCCAGCATTTT. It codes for CASKLQGSSQPQHF.

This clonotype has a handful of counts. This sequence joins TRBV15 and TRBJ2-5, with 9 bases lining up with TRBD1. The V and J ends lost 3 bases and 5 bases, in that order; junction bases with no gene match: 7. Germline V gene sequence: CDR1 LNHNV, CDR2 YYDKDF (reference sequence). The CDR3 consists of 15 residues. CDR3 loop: CATSRDRGIGETQYF. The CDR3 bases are TGTGCCACCAGCAGGGACAGGGGCATAGGGGAGACCCAGTACTTC.

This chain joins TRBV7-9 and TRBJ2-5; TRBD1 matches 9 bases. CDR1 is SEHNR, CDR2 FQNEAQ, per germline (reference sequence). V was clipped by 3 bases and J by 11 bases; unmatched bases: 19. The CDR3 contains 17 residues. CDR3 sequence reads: CASSLKTGGPSTDTQYF. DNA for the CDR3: TGTGCCAGCAGCTTGAAAACAGGGGGCCCTAGCACAGATACGCAGTACTTC.

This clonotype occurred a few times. CDR3 sequence reads: CASVPGQAPRETQYF. CDR3 nucleotide sequence: TGTGCCAGCGTTCCGGGACAGGCCCCCCGAGAGACCCAGTACTTC. V gene TRBV11-2 combines with J gene TRBJ2-5, with TRBD1 matching 8 bases. V was clipped by 8 bases and J by 4 bases; unmatched bases: 12. The germline V gene has CDR1 SGHAT and CDR2 FQNNGV. The CDR3 has 15 residues.

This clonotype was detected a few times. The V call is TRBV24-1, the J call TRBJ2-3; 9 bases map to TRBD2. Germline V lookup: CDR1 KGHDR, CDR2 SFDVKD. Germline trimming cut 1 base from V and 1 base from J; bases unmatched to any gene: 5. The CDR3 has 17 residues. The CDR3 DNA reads TGTGCCACCAGTGATTTCGGCGAGCGGGGGGGCACAGATACGCAGTATTTT. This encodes CATSDFGERGGTDTQYF.

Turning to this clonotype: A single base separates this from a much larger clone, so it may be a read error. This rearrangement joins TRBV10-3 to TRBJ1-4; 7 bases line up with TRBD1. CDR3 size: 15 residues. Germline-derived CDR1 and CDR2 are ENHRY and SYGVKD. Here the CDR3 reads CASSEGAATNEKLFF. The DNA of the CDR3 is TGTGCCAGCAGTGAGGGGGCCGCAACTAATGAAAAACTGTTTTTT.

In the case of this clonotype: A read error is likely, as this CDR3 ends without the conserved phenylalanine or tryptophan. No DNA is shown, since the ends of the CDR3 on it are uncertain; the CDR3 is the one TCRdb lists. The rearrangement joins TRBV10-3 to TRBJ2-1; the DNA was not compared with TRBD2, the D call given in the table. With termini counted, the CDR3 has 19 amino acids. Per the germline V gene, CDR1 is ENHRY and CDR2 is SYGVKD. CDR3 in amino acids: CAISESWTSNNKAPTMSSC.

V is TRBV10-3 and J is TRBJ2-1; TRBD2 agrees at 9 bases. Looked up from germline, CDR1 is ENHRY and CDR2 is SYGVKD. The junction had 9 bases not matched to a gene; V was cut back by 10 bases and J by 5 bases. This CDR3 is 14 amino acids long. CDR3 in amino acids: CATSRLAADNEQFF. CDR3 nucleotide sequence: TGTGCCACCTCTAGACTAGCGGCTGACAATGAGCAGTTCTTC.

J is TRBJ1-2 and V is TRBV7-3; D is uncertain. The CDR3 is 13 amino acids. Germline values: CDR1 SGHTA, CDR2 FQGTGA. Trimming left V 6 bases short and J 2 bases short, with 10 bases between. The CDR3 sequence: CASRLDPNYGYTF. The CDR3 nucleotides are TGTGCCAGCAGACTTGATCCGAACTATGGCTACACCTTC.

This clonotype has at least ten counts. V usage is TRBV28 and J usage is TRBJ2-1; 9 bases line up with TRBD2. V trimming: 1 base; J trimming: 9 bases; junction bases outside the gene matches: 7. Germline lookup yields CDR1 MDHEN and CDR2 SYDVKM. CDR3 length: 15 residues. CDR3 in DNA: TGTGCCAGCAGTTTATTGCGGCGGGGGGGCAGTGAGCAGTTCTTC. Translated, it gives CASSLLRRGGSEQFF.

The CDR3 reads CASSLDSQGPYEQYF. Written as DNA, the CDR3 is TGTGCCAGCAGCTTAGACTCCCAGGGTCCCTACGAGCAGTACTTC. The rearrangement joins TRBV10-3 to TRBJ2-7, with D possibly matching TRBD1 (5 bases). V lost 10 bases and J 2 bases, leaving 21 bases between the germline ends. Germline-derived CDR1 and CDR2 are ENHRY and SYGVKD. The CDR3 is made up of 15 amino acids.

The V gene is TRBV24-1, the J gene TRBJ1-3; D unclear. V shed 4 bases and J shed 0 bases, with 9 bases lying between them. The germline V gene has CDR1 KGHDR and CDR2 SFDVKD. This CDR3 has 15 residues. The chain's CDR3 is CATSDPIDSGNTIYF. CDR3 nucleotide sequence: TGTGCCACCAGTGACCCGATAGACTCTGGAAACACCATATATTTT.